This T cell receptor beta chain was retrieved from a study of T cell responses to AZD1222 COVID-19 vaccine. Study-level findings and limits: At 160-218 and 743-854, vaccine-associated CD4 TCRs were dominant, and they spanned spike. Recipients of two AZD1222 doses showed rising Spike-specific TCR breadth and depth. Repertoires were obtained only post-peak T cell response. AZD1222 recipients seropositive at baseline numbered only five to seven.

As for this clone: Its antigen is still unknown.

Generated by immunoSEQ multiplex PCR, the TCRdb table keeps only in-frame clones and is missing some. The sample shows 150,000 to 160,000 clones, around nine tenths of them seen only once. V was cut by 2 bases and J by 8 bases, with 4 bases left in between. The CDR3 is 12 residues long. Germline V gives CDR1 MNHEY, CDR2 SMNVEV (reference sequence). The chain combines TRBV27 with TRBJ2-6; D is unclear. This receptor was taken from an adult who had recovered from COVID-19. Sequencing was performed on peripheral blood, taken after recovery from COVID-19. CDR3 bases: TGTGCCAGCAGTTTACCGACCAACGTCCTGACTTTC. Protein product: CASSLPTNVLTF.